Presented here are 3 T cell receptor beta chains from one specimen sequenced in a study of T cell responses to AZD1222 COVID-19 vaccine. Repertoires were generated with immunoSEQ multiplex PCR, while TCRdb's copy carries only in-frame clones and drops some. Of under 100,000 clones detected, approximately 89% appear once; the ten largest clones hold approximately 5%. The sample here was peripheral blood, taken 28 days after the second AZD1222 dose. The receptor source for this set is an adult who received the AZD1222 COVID-19 vaccine.

The DNA of the CDR3 is TGTGCCAGCAGCGTAGATGTGTCGGACCAAGAGACCCAGTACTTC. This translates into CASSVDVSDQETQYF. This chain connects TRBV9 to TRBJ2-5; no clear D. CDR3 length: 15 residues. CDR1 is SGDLS and CDR2 is YYNGEE in the germline V gene. V lost 0 bases and J 0 bases, leaving 9 bases between the germline ends. Filled out from reference TRBV9 and TRBJ2-5, the complete variable domain reads DSGVTQTPKHLITATGQRVTLRCSPRSGDLSVYWYQQSLDQGLQFLIQYYNGEERAKGNILERFSAQQFPDLHSELNLSSLELGDSALYFCASSVDVSDQETQYFGPGTRLLVL.

This clone has just a few counts. The chain uses TRBV6-2 or TRBV6-3 and TRBJ2-5, with 8 bases that match TRBD2. Germline values: CDR1 MNHEY, CDR2 SVGEGT. CDR3 length: 12 residues. The ends lost 5 bases at V and 13 bases at J; junction bases unmatched: 9. CDR3 residues: CASSHGGEVRYF. As DNA, the CDR3 is TGTGCCAGCAGTCACGGGGGGGAGGTGCGGTACTTC.

V is TRBV7-3 and J is TRBJ2-7; no firm D call. Trimming removed 2 bases at V and 8 bases at J, with 7 bases between. This CDR3 comprises 11 residues. Germline V gene sequence: CDR1 SGHTA, CDR2 FQGTGA. The CDR3 spells CASSLFHQQYF. The CDR3 nucleotides are TGTGCCAGCAGCTTATTCCACCAGCAGTACTTC.